The 21 T cell receptor beta chains given below trace back to one sample, sequenced in a study of T-cell memory formation after mild COVID-19. A single record per CDR3 protein comes from TCRdb applying MiXCR to the 5' RACE reads. The repertoire holds fewer than 550,000 distinct CDR3 sequences, with around 20% as singletons. Sequenced material: PBMCs or a T cell subset sorted from them (not recorded which). These receptors all stem from an adult woman who had mild COVID-19 (a few samples of this study predate the infection). Cell type and time point are not known.

The chain is built from TRBV20-1 and TRBJ2-7; 8 bases line up with TRBD2. V lost 3 bases, J lost 4 bases, and 14 bases stayed unmatched. Germline-derived CDR1 and CDR2 are DFQATT and SNEGSKA (reference sequence). The CDR3 covers 16 residues. The CDR3 is CSASHPLSGSRYEQYF. For the CDR3, the DNA is TGCAGTGCTAGCCATCCCCTCAGCGGGAGTAGGTACGAGCAGTACTTC.

The genes are TRBV9 and TRBJ2-3; TRBD2 agrees at 9 bases. The CDR3 is 16 amino acids. The V gene end was trimmed by 0 bases and the J gene end by 3 bases; junction bases not matched to a gene: 5. CDR1 and CDR2 (germline): SGDLS, YYNGEE. Written as DNA, the CDR3 is TGTGCCAGCAGCGTAGGCTCGAGCGGGGGGACAGATACGCAGTATTTT. It encodes CASSVGSSGGTDTQYF.

The gene calls are TRBV11-1 and TRBJ1-5; D might be TRBD1 (6 bases). Germline V gene sequence: CDR1 SGHAT, CDR2 FQDESV (reference sequence). The CDR3 is 13 residues long. V was clipped by 5 bases and J by 8 bases, with 13 bases between them. Here the CDR3 reads CASSRGAGEPQHF. As DNA, the CDR3 is TGTGCCAGCAGCCGGGGGGCAGGGGAGCCCCAGCATTTT.

The chain uses TRBV12-5 and TRBJ2-3, with 9 positions matching TRBD2. CDR3 length: 16 amino acids. Germline trimming cut 0 bases from V and 0 bases from J; bases unmatched to any gene: 1. CDR1 LGHNT and CDR2 FRNRAP come from the germline V gene. CDR3 loop: CASGLVLAGSTDTQYF. CDR3 nucleotide sequence: TGTGCTAGTGGTTTGGTCCTAGCGGGAAGCACAGATACGCAGTATTTT.

The chain couples TRBV4-1 to TRBJ2-7, with 8 nucleotides matching TRBD1. CDR3 size: 15 residues. The trim removed 1 base at V and 3 bases at J, leaving 5 bases unmatched. Germline CDR1 MGHRA, CDR2 YSYEKL. For the CDR3, the DNA is TGCGCCAGCAGCCAAGCCTCAGGGGGCTACTACGAGCAGTACTTC. It encodes CASSQASGGYYEQYF.

This clonotype was seen a few times. J is TRBJ1-2 and V is TRBV3-1; D remains unclear. Deletions cut 4 bases from V and 6 bases from J, with 6 bases between. Germline V CDR1 and CDR2: LGHDT, YNNKEL (reference sequence). The length of the CDR3 is 11 residues. In nucleotides, the CDR3 is TGTGCCAGCAGCCGGCAGGATGGCTACACCTTC. This codes for CASSRQDGYTF.

The CDR3 nucleotides read TGTGCCACCTCCGGGACAGGGGGCGCGCGGGAGACCCAGTACTTC. Amino acid sequence: CATSGTGGARETQYF. This chain joins TRBV3-1 and TRBJ2-5; 12 nucleotides match TRBD1. The germline CDR1 and CDR2 sequences are LGHDT and YNNKEL (reference sequence). This CDR3 region has 15 residues. The V gene end was trimmed by 10 bases and the J gene end by 5 bases; junction bases not matched to a gene: 11.

The chain carries TRBV5-1 and TRBJ2-7, with 9 bases aligning to TRBD1. The V and J ends lost 4 bases and 1 base, in that order; junction bases with no gene match: 6. The CDR3 extends over 15 amino acids. Germline-derived CDR1 and CDR2 are SGHRS and YFSETQ. The CDR3 here is CASSNDRGISYEQYF. CDR3 nucleotide sequence: TGCGCCAGCAGCAATGACAGGGGGATTTCCTACGAGCAGTACTTC.

This clonotype was seen a few times. The chain couples TRBV12-3 or TRBV12-4 to TRBJ2-2; D tentatively fits TRBD1 or TRBD2 (5 bases each). V shed 8 bases and J shed 0 bases, with 19 bases lying between them. The CDR3 is 17 amino acids. The CDR3 DNA sequence: TGTGCCAGCTGCCCGGGGTGGGCGGACACGAACACCGGGGAGCTGTTTTTT. As protein: CASCPGWADTNTGELFF.

This sequence joins TRBV12-3 or TRBV12-4 and TRBJ1-1; D is ambiguous. The V and J ends lost 8 bases and 4 bases respectively, with 20 bases between them. The CDR3 is made up of 15 amino acids. CDR3 coding DNA: TGTGCCAGCGGCCCTCCGACCTCGGGGTCCACTGAAGCTTTCTTT. Its protein product is CASGPPTSGSTEAFF.

CDR3 residues: CASSLVAGSDTQYF. DNA of the CDR3: TGCGCCAGCAGCTTGGTAGCGGGATCAGATACGCAGTATTTT. The rearrangement uses TRBV5-1 and TRBJ2-3; 8 bases are a match to TRBD2. This CDR3 has 14 residues. Germline CDR1 reads SGHRS; CDR2 reads YFSETQ. J gave up 4 bases and V 0 bases, and 1 base lay outside the gene matches.

This clonotype was counted ten times or more. CDR3 loop: CASSQVLAQPQHF. The CDR3 DNA reads TGTGCCAGCAGCCAAGTCCTGGCGCAGCCCCAGCATTTT. This chain joins TRBV3-1 and TRBJ1-5; D ambiguous. The germline gives CDR1 LGHDT, CDR2 YNNKEL (reference sequence). The CDR3 length is 13 residues. With 1 base removed from V and 7 bases from J, the gap between germline ends came to 8 bases.

This clonotype was detected ten times or more. The rearrangement joins TRBV7-2 to TRBJ1-1; possible D gene TRBD1, 6 bases. The CDR3 runs 13 residues. The germline gives CDR1 SGHTA, CDR2 FQGNSA. Trimming stripped 3 bases from V and 3 bases from J, with 8 bases between. CDR3 in DNA: TGTGCCAGCAGCTTGCAGGGGTACACTGAAGCTTTCTTT. Its translation: CASSLQGYTEAFF.

V and J are TRBV11-2 and TRBJ2-7; D unclear. Germline loops: CDR1 SGHAT, CDR2 FQNNGV. Trimming removed 2 bases at V and 1 base at J, with 12 bases between. The length of the CDR3 is 15 residues. CDR3 region: CASSLIRGASYEQYF. The DNA for the CDR3 is TGTGCCAGCAGCTTAATACGCGGCGCATCCTACGAGCAGTACTTC. Full variable domain (remainder filled in from reference TRBV11-2 and TRBJ2-7): EAGVAQSPRYKIIEKRQSVAFWCNPISGHATLYWYQQILGQGPKLLIQFQNNGVVDDSQLPKDRFSAERLKGVDSTLKIQPAKLEDSAVYLCASSLIRGASYEQYFGPGTRLTVT.

This clonotype showed up just a few times. V usage is TRBV27 and J usage is TRBJ2-1; D is possibly TRBD1 or TRBD2 (5 bases each). Trimming took off 5 bases at V and 1 base at J, with 15 bases between the two ends. The CDR3 runs 16 residues. Per the germline V gene, CDR1 is MNHEY and CDR2 is SMNVEV (reference sequence). The CDR3 protein is CASSKTGTGSYNEQFF. As DNA, the CDR3 is TGTGCCAGCAGTAAAACCGGGACCGGGTCCTACAATGAGCAGTTCTTC.

This clonotype was seen a handful of times. V is TRBV20-1 and J is TRBJ1-6; TRBD1 might be the D (5 bases). Germline CDR1 and CDR2: DFQATT and SNEGSKA (reference sequence). CDR3 size: 18 residues. V lost 1 base and J 7 bases, leaving 23 bases between the germline ends. The CDR3 region has the DNA TGCAGTGCTAGAGCGGGGGGAACCTCAGATGTACGAAATTCACCCCTCCACTTT. Amino acids: CSARAGGTSDVRNSPLHF.

This clonotype occurred a few times. The chain recombines TRBV25-1 with TRBJ1-3; possibly TRBD1 for D (5 bases). This CDR3 has 14 residues. Germline V gene lookup returns CDR1 MGHDK and CDR2 SYGVNS. Trimming removed 3 bases at V and 7 bases at J, with 13 bases between. In DNA form, the CDR3 reads TGTGCCAGCAGTGATCCGGGGGTGGTGAACACCATATATTTT. This codes for CASSDPGVVNTIYF.

The chain employs TRBV6-6 and TRBJ2-1, with 10 positions matching TRBD1. CDR3 length equals 12 residues. The V segment lost 8 bases and the J segment 8 bases; nucleotides outside the gene matches: 3. Germline V gene lookup returns CDR1 MNHNY and CDR2 SVGAGI (reference sequence). CDR3 loop: CASRDRGYEQFF. Written as DNA, the CDR3 is TGTGCCAGCCGGGACAGGGGTTATGAGCAGTTCTTC.

This clonotype was seen only a few times. V and J are TRBV6-2 or TRBV6-3 and TRBJ2-2, with D uncertain. Trimming removed 7 bases from V and 6 bases from J, with 9 bases in between. This CDR3 spans 12 amino acids. CDR1 is MNHEY and CDR2 is SVGEGT in the germline V gene. CDR3 nucleotide sequence: TGTGCCAGCACCCTTACCGCCGGGGAGCTGTTTTTT. This translates into CASTLTAGELFF.

V usage is TRBV6-2 or TRBV6-3 and J usage is TRBJ2-1; D not resolved. The CDR3 runs to 14 residues. Germline V lookup: CDR1 MNHEY, CDR2 SVGEGT. V lost 8 bases, J lost 6 bases, and 17 bases lay in between. The CDR3 DNA sequence: TGTGCCAGCCGGCTGCCATACAATTCCAATGAGCAGTTCTTC. Its translation: CASRLPYNSNEQFF.

This rearrangement joins TRBV7-3 to TRBJ2-3; 7 bases fit TRBD1. V dropped 3 bases and J dropped 1; count of bases not matched to a gene: 4. The CDR3 loop spans 15 amino acids. Germline V CDR1 and CDR2: SGHTA, FQGTGA. The CDR3 DNA reads TGTGCCAGCAGCTTTGACGGGACAGGCACAGATACGCAGTATTTT. As protein: CASSFDGTGTDTQYF.